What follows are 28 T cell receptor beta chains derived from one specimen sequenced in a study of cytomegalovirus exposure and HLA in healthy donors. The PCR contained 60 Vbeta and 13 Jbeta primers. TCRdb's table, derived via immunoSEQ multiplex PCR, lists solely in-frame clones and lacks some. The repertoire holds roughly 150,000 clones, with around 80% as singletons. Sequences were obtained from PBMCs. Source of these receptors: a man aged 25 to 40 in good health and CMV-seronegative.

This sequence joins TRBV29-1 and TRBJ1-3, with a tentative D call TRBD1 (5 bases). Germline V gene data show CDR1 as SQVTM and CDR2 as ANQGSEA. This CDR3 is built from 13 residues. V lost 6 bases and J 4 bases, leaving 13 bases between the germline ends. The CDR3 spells CSVSTVLGNTIYF. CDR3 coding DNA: TGCAGCGTGTCGACAGTCCTGGGAAACACCATATATTTT.

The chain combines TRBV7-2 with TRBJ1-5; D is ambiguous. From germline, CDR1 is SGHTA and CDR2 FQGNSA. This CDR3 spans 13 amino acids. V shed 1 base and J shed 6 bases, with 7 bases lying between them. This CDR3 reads CASSLDAVQPQHF. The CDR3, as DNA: TGTGCCAGCAGCTTAGATGCGGTTCAGCCCCAGCATTTT.

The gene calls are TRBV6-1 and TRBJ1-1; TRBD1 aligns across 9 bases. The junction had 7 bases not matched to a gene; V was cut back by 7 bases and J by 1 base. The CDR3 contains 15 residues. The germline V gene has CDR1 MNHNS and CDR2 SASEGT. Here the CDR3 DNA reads TGTGCCAGCATCGAAACAGGGGGCCAGAACACTGAAGCTTTCTTT. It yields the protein CASIETGGQNTEAFF.

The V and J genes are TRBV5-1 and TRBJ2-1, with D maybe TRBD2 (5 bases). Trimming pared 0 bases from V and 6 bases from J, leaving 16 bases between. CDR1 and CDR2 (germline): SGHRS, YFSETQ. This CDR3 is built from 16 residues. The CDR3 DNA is TGCGCCAGCAGCTTGGGGGGTTACCTCCGGGGCAATGAGCAGTTCTTC. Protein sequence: CASSLGGYLRGNEQFF.

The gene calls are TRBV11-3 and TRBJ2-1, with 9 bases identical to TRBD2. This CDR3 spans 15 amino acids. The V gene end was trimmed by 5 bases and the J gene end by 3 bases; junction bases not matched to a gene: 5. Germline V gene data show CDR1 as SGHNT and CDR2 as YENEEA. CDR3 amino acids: CASSRREGNYNEQFF. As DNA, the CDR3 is TGTGCCAGCAGCCGGCGGGAGGGAAACTACAATGAGCAGTTCTTC.

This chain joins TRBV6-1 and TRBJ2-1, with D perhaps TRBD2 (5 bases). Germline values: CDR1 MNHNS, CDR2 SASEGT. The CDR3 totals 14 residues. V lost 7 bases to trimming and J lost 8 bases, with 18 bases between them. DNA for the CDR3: TGTGCCAGCAAGAGGAGCGGAAGTAATGATGAGCAGTTCTTC. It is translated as CASKRSGSNDEQFF.

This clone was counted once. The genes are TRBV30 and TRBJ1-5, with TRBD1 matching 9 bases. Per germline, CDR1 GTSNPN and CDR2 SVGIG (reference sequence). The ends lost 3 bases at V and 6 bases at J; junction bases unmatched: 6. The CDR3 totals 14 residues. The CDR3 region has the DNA TGTGCCTGGAGCGGACAGGGGCCGGGTCAGCCCCAGCATTTT. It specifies CAWSGQGPGQPQHF.

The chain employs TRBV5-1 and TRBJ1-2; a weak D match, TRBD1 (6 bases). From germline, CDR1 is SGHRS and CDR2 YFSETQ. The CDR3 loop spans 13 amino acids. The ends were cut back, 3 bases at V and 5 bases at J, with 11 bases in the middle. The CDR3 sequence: CASSSGEGYGYTF. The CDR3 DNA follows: TGCGCCAGCAGCTCAGGGGAGGGATATGGCTACACCTTC.

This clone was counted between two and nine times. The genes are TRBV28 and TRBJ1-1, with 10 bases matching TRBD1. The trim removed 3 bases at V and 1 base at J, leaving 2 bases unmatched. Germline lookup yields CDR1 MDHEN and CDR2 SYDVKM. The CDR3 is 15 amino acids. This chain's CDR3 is CASSFGDRGNTEAFF. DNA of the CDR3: TGTGCCAGCAGTTTCGGGGACAGGGGGAACACTGAAGCTTTCTTT.

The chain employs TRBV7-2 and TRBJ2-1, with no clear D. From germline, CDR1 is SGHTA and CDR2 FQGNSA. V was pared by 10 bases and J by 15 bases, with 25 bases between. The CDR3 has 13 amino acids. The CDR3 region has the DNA TGTGCCACCCAGAGACTCTTATCCGGGTCTACGTTCTTC. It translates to CATQRLLSGSTFF.

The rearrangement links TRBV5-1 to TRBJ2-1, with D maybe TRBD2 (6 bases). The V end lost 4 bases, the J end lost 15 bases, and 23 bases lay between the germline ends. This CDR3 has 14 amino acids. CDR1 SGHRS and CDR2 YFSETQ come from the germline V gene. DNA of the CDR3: TGCGCCAGCAGCGAAAGGGACTTAGCTGGCGGTGGGTTCTTC. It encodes CASSERDLAGGGFF.

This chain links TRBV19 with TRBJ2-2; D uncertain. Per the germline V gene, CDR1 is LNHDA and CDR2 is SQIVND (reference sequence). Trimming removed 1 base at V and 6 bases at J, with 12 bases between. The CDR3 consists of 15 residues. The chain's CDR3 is CASSIAPQVAGELFF. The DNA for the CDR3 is TGTGCCAGTAGTATAGCCCCCCAGGTGGCCGGGGAGCTGTTTTTT.

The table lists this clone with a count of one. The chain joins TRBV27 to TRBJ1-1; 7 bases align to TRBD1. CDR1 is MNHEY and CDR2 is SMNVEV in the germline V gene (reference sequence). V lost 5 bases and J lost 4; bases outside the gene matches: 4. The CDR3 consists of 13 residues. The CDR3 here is CASSATGITEAFF. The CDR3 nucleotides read TGTGCCAGCAGTGCGACAGGGATCACTGAAGCTTTCTTT.

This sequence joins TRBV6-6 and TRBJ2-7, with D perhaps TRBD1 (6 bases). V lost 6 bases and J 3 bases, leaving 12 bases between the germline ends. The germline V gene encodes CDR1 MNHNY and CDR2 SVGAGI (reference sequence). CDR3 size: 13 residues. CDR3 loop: CASRRQDLYEQYF. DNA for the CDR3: TGTGCCAGCAGACGACAGGACCTCTACGAGCAGTACTTC.

CDR3: CASSPNDSEQYF. Here the CDR3 DNA reads TGTGCCAGCAGCCCGAACGACTCCGAGCAGTACTTC. This chain uses TRBV11-2 with TRBJ2-7; D ambiguous. V was clipped by 5 bases and J by 6 bases, with 11 bases between them. This CDR3 comprises 12 residues. Germline CDR1 SGHAT, CDR2 FQNNGV.

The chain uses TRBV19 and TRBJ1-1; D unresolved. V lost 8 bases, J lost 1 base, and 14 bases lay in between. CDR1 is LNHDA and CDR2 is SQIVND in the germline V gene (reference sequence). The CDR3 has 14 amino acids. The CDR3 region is CASSISPRNTEAFF. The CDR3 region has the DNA TGTGCCAGTTCCATTTCACCGAGGAACACTGAAGCTTTCTTT.

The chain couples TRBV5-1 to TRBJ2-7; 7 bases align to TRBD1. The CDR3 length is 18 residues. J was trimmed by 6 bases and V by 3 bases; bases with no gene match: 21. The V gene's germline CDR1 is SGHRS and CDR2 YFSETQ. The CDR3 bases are TGCGCCAGCAGCTCGGGCATTTTTTTGGGGACAGCCTTGGGCGAGCAGTACTTC. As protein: CASSSGIFLGTALGEQYF.

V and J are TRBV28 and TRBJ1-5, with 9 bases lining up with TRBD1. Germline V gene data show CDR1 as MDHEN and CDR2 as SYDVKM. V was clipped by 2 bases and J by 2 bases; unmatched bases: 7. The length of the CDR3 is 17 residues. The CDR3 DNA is TGTGCCAGCAGTTTACCCCCGGGACAGGGTGGCAATCAGCCCCAGCATTTT. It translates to CASSLPPGQGGNQPQHF.

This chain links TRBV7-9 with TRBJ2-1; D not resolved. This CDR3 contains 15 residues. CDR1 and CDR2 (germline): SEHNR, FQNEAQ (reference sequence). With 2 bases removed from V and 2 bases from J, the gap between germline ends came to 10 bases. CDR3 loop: CASSLNLGPYNEQFF. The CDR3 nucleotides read TGTGCCAGCAGCTTAAACCTGGGCCCCTACAATGAGCAGTTCTTC.

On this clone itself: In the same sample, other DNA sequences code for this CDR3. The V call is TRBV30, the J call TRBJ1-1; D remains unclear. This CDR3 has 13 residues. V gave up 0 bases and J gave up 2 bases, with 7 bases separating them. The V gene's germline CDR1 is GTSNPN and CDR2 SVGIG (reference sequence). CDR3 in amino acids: CAWSVSPNTEAFF. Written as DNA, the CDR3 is TGTGCCTGGAGTGTATCCCCTAACACTGAAGCTTTCTTT.

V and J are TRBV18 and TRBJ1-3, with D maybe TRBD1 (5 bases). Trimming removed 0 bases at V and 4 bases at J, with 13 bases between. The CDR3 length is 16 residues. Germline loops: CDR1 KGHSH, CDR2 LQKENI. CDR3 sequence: CASSPPNGGDGNTIYF. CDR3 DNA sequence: TGTGCCAGCTCACCACCGAACGGGGGAGACGGAAACACCATATATTTT. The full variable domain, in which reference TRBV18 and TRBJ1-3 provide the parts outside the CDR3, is NAGVMQNPRHLVRRRGQEARLRCSPMKGHSHVYWYRQLPEEGLKFMVYLQKENIIDESGMPKERFSAEFPKEGPSILRIQQVVRGDSAAYFCASSPPNGGDGNTIYFGEGSWLTVV.

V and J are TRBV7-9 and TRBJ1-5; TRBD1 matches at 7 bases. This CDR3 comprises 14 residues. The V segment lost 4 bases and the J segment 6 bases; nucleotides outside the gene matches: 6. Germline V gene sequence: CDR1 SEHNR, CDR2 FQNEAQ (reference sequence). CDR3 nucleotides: TGTGCCAGCAGCTGGGACAGCCTATTTCAGCCCCAGCATTTT. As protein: CASSWDSLFQPQHF.

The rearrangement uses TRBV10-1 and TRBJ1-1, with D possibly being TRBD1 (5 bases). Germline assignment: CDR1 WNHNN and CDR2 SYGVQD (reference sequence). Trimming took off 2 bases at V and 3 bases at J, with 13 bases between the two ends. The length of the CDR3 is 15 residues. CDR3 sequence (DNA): TGCGCCAGCAGTGAGAGTGTAGGGGTGGACACTGAAGCTTTCTTT. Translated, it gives CASSESVGVDTEAFF.

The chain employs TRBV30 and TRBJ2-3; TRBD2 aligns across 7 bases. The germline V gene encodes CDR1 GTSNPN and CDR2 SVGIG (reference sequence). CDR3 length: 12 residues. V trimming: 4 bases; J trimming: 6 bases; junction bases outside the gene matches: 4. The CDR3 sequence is CAWTPGGDTQYF. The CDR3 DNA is TGTGCCTGGACCCCCGGGGGGGATACGCAGTATTTT. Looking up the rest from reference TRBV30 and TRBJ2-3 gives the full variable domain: SQTIHQWPATLVQPVGSPLSLECTVEGTSNPNLYWYRQAAGRGLQLLFYSVGIGQISSEVPQNLSASRPQDRQFILSSKKLLLSDSGFYLCAWTPGGDTQYFGPGTRLTVL.

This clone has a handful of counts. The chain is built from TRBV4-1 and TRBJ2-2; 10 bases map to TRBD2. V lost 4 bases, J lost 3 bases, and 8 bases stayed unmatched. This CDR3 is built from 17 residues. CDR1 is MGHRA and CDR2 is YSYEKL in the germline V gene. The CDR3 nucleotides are TGCGCCAGCAGCCGTTTCCTAGCGGGAGTCGACACCGGGGAGCTGTTTTTT. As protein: CASSRFLAGVDTGELFF.

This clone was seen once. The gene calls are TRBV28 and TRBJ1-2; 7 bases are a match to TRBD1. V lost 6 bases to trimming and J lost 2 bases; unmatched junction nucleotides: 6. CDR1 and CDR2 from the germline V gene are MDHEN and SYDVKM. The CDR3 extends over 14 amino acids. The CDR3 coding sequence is TGTGCCAGCAGCCAGGGACAGAAAAACTATGGCTACACCTTC. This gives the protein CASSQGQKNYGYTF.

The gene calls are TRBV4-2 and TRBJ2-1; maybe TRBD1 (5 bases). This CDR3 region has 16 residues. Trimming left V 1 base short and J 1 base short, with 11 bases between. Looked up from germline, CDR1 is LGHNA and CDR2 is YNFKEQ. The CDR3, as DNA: TGTGCCAGCAGCCAAGCCCAAAGGGGTTCCTACAATGAGCAGTTCTTC. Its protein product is CASSQAQRGSYNEQFF.

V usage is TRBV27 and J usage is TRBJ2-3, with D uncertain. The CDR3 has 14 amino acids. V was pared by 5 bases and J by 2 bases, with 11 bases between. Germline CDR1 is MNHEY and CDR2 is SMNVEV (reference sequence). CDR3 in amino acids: CASSPARFTDTQYF. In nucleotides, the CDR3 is TGTGCCAGCAGTCCCGCCAGGTTCACAGATACGCAGTATTTT.